This T cell receptor beta chain was profiled in a study of PD-L1 blockade in urothelial cancer (TCRdb year 2017). Context from the whole study: All patients started therapy around 2014 and received atezolizumab 1,200 mg intravenously every 3 weeks. About 90% of the roughly 29 patients were identified as males with urothelial cancer of bladder origin, and a prior smoking history was reported by 18 of 29 patients. An ECOG performance status of 0 or 1 was recorded for the patients, and 0 to 3 prior chemotherapy regimens had been received by the patients. Blood samples were analyzed at 3 weeks after treatment start (second dose) and at 6 weeks after treatment start. A median of about 150,000 T cells and 80,000 to 95,000 unique TCRs was obtained from blood samples, and a median clonality of 0.080 was observed. The study was an exploratory multi-omic analysis of somatic, immune and clinical correlates of response to PD-L1 blockade with atezolizumab in urothelial cancer. Pretreatment tumor samples and matched peripheral blood, collected serially before and after atezolizumab treatment, underwent TCR sequencing. Durable clinical benefit was defined as progression-free survival longer than 6 months, and TCR features were also tested against progression-free and overall survival. In the same patients who had TCR sequencing, pretreatment tumors also underwent whole exome sequencing and RNA sequencing. Durable clinical benefit was achieved by nine patients and was not achieved by 20 patients. Pretreatment blood TCR-seq was available for nearly 30 patients, at least one posttreatment blood collection was obtained for roughly 25 patients, and tumor TCR-seq was available for roughly 25 patients. Overall results and qualifications from the work: Because of the small sample size (n ≈ 29) and the many exploratory analyses performed, the results are intended to be regarded as hypothesis-generating. A pretreatment peripheral blood TCR clonality below the median was linked to improved progression-free and overall survival. Among patients with durable benefit, tumor-associated TCR clones showed greater expansion in peripheral blood 3 weeks after treatment started (n of about 20, p = 0.022).

Read against the paper, the sample's time point label means: pretreatment peripheral blood. A cohort of 25 to 30 patients with locally advanced or metastatic urothelial carcinoma, treated at Memorial Sloan Kettering on a trial protocol, was included. Peripheral blood mononuclear cells were collected pretreatment and during treatment, with between 1 and 8 total time points obtained per patient. The Qiagen DNeasy Blood extraction kit was used to purify genomic DNA from total PBMCs and tumor samples. PBMCs were collected pretreatment and during treatment, and were isolated and stored as previously described. Synthetic TCR analog templates were spiked into each PCR to estimate absolute template abundance from read counts. The immunoSEQ assay used bias-controlled V and J gene primers to amplify TCRbeta CDR3 regions from genomic DNA. Rearranged TCRbeta segments were sequenced at approximately 20X coverage. In the paper's pipeline: Sequencing errors were corrected by clustering and CDR3s were annotated against IMGT to assign V, D and J genes. Only productive TCRbeta rearrangements were used in downstream analyses, excluding out-of-frame or stop-codon sequences. Clonality was computed as one minus Shannon entropy normalized by the log of the number of unique productive sequences. Clones differing between time points or between blood and tumor were identified using Fisher's exact test with Benjamini-Hochberg correction, with an adjusted p below 0.01 applied as the threshold. TCRdb's version of the immuneACCESS table is confined to in-frame rearrangements and falls short of the full clone set. An unresolved V gene accounts for under half of the shortfall where checked; the remainder is of unknown origin. For V, J and clone size, that table is used; D and trimming come from the DNA. This sample is represented by 32,000 or so clones; over 75% of them were singletons. The leading ten clones occupy approximately 14% of the sample.

Points on this clone: The antigen this receptor binds is unknown. One base away there is no much larger clone; base qualities are not given.

Including the terminal cysteine and phenylalanine, the CDR3 comprises 15 residues. The kept DNA is CDR3 alone, 45 bases in frame from the first base. A distance of 11 bases separates the germline ends of V and J, which lose 1 base and 1 base respectively. From a lookup of the germline V gene, CDR1 and CDR2 are SGHAT and FQNNGV. Specimen: PBMCs, collected around atezolizumab (anti-PD-L1) treatment. The TCR sequence derives from a man in his fifties or sixties with urothelial cancer. Recombination joined TRBV11-2 with TRBJ2-7, with the D gene not clear enough to name. The CDR3 is CASSLVARTSYEQYF. The nucleotides read TGTGCCAGCAGCTTAGTAGCCCGCACTTCCTACGAGCAGTACTTC.